The 12 T cell receptor beta chains listed next were all sequenced from one sample in a study of blood T cells in healthy people across ages (dated by TCRdb to the mid-2010s). To prepare the library, 5' RACE was applied. TCRdb names Illumina HiSeq 2500 as the instrument used. A second PCR of roughly 7 to 11 cycles was performed with a sample-barcoded 5' primer and a J-beta primer mix. TCRdb trimmed public reads at Q25 via fastp, called clones via MiXCR and kept in-frame beta chains. CDR3 protein duplicates are merged, each entry listing the most common genes and DNA. Counted in this sample were about 1,400,000 distinct CDR3 sequences; approximately 59% of them appeared once. The ten largest clones add up to over 5% of the sample. Source material: blood. The receptors were gathered from a young man in good health.

This clonotype came up a few times. This chain joins TRBV20-1 and TRBJ2-3; D unresolved. The CDR3 totals 13 residues. Trimming cost V 5 bases and J 2 bases, with 11 bases left between them. The germline V gene has CDR1 DFQATT and CDR2 SNEGSKA (reference sequence). The CDR3: CSALVDNTDTQYF. CDR3 in DNA: TGCAGTGCTCTCGTAGACAACACAGATACGCAGTATTTT.

The chain employs TRBV4-1 and TRBJ2-5; TRBD1 is a possible D gene (6 bases). Germline CDR1 is MGHRA and CDR2 is YSYEKL. The CDR3 loop spans 13 amino acids. V dropped 6 bases and J dropped 11 bases, with 19 bases sitting between them. CDR3 in DNA: TGCGCCAGCAGAATGACAGGATCACCGGAGCAGTACTTC. Translation gives CASRMTGSPEQYF.

The rearrangement joins TRBV2 to TRBJ1-1, with 7 bases aligning to TRBD1. Germline V lookup: CDR1 SNHLY, CDR2 FYNNEI. J was trimmed by 3 bases and V by 5 bases; bases with no gene match: 6. There are 14 residues in the CDR3. The CDR3, as DNA: TGTGCCAGCAGTCGTCCGACAGGGTACACTGAAGCTTTCTTT. Translation gives CASSRPTGYTEAFF.

This clonotype was counted only a few times. CDR3 DNA: TGTGCCAGCAGCCAAGGACCGGGACAACGCACAGATACGCAGTATTTT. It yields the protein CASSQGPGQRTDTQYF. The chain uses TRBV3-1 and TRBJ2-3; possible D gene TRBD1, 6 bases. Trimming cost V 1 base and J 1 base, with 12 bases left between them. Germline-derived CDR1 and CDR2 are LGHDT and YNNKEL (reference sequence). The CDR3 consists of 16 residues.

This chain connects TRBV29-1 to TRBJ1-2; D not certain. The ends were cut back, 4 bases at V and 8 bases at J, with 14 bases in the middle. The CDR3 runs to 12 residues. The V gene's germline CDR1 is SQVTM and CDR2 ANQGSEA. Here the CDR3 reads CSVAPSEDGYTF. CDR3 coding DNA: TGCAGCGTTGCCCCCTCGGAAGACGGCTACACCTTC. Full variable domain (missing parts from reference TRBV29-1 and TRBJ1-2): SAVISQKPSRDICQRGTSLTIQCQVDSQVTMMFWYRQQPGQSLTLIATANQGSEATYESGFVIDKFPISRPNLTFSTLTVSNMSPEDSSIYLCSVAPSEDGYTFGSGTRLTVV.

The chain has TRBV4-1 and TRBJ2-2; tentatively, D is TRBD1 or TRBD2 (5 bases each). Between the trimmed V and J ends, which lost 2 bases and 6 bases, there was a span of 13 bases. Germline V gene data show CDR1 as MGHRA and CDR2 as YSYEKL. This CDR3 is 15 amino acids long. The CDR3 DNA reads as TGCGCCAGCAGCCAAAGGGTTCTGGGGGCCGGGGAGCTGTTTTTT. It translates to CASSQRVLGAGELFF.

The chain has TRBV9 and TRBJ2-3; D gene ambiguous. Germline-derived CDR1 and CDR2 are SGDLS and YYNGEE. The CDR3 sequence is 12 residues long. V was shortened by 7 bases and J by 6 bases, with 12 bases between the two germline ends. The CDR3 sequence: CASDIHWDTQYF. CDR3 nucleotides: TGTGCCAGCGATATACACTGGGATACGCAGTATTTT.

This clonotype has only a few counts. This chain uses TRBV6-1 with TRBJ2-7; 8 positions match TRBD2. V shed 11 bases, J shed 2 bases, and the junction held 8 bases outside the gene matches. In germline, CDR1 is MNHNS, CDR2 SASEGT. This CDR3 has 13 amino acids. CDR3 sequence reads: CAAGLDLTYEQYF. CDR3 DNA sequence: TGTGCCGCGGGACTAGACCTTACCTACGAGCAGTACTTC.

The chain couples TRBV4-1 to TRBJ2-7, with D perhaps given as TRBD1 or TRBD2 (5 bases each). V dropped 4 bases and J dropped 3 bases, with 10 bases sitting between them. The CDR3 is made up of 13 amino acids. Germline lookup yields CDR1 MGHRA and CDR2 YSYEKL. DNA of the CDR3: TGCGCCAGCAGCCGAGGGGACGGCTACGAGCAGTACTTC. Translated, it gives CASSRGDGYEQYF.

The rearrangement uses TRBV12-3 or TRBV12-4 and TRBJ1-2; D remains ambiguous. There are 13 residues in the CDR3. Trimming left V 6 bases short and J 7 bases short, with 15 bases between. CDR3 residues: CASRPLGSGGYTF. The CDR3 DNA sequence: TGTGCCAGCAGACCACTCGGGTCGGGTGGCTACACCTTC.

This clonotype turned up a few times. J is TRBJ1-2 and V is TRBV4-1; 7 bases match TRBD1. Germline-derived CDR1 and CDR2 are MGHRA and YSYEKL. CDR3 length: 14 residues. With V trimmed by 2 bases and J by 3 bases, 3 bases remained unmatched. The CDR3 DNA reads TGCGCCAGCAGCCAATCCCAGGGGGACTATGGCTACACCTTC. It specifies CASSQSQGDYGYTF.

The CDR3 protein is CASSLGVSGHTQYF. The CDR3 region has the DNA TGTGCCAGCAGCTTAGGGGTTTCTGGACATACGCAGTATTTT. This sequence joins TRBV7-2 and TRBJ2-3, with D unresolved. CDR3 length: 14 residues. V dropped 1 base and J dropped 7 bases, with 12 bases sitting between them. CDR1 and CDR2 from the germline V gene are SGHTA and FQGNSA.